The clone carrying this T cell receptor beta chain was seen a handful of times. These data come from a study of CD8+ T cells in alopecia areata. cDNA reverse transcribed from extracted RNA served as the sequencing template. Clones were read by immunoSEQ multiplex PCR, and TCRdb kept only the in-frame ones, dropping some. The repertoire holds 50,000 to 70,000 clones, with roughly two fifths as singletons. Germline loops: CDR1 SQVTM, CDR2 ANQGSEA. The CDR3 is 13 residues long. Trimming shortened V by 4 bases and J by 4 bases, and 13 bases separated the two germline ends. Alopecia areata patients had lesional scalp punch biopsies and peripheral blood taken from them.

The TCR sequence derives from a human donor with alopecia areata. The sequenced sample consisted of NKG2D-low CD8+ T cells sorted from blood. The V gene is TRBV29-1, the J gene TRBJ1-2; a possible D gene is TRBD1 (6 bases). CDR3 in DNA: TGCAGCGTTGTTGGGGGGGCCTTCTATGGCTACACCTTC. Protein product: CSVVGGAFYGYTF. Complete variable domain (other parts from reference TRBV29-1 and TRBJ1-2): SAVISQKPSRDICQRGTSLTIQCQVDSQVTMMFWYRQQPGQSLTLIATANQGSEATYESGFVIDKFPISRPNLTFSTLTVSNMSPEDSSIYLCSVVGGAFYGYTFGSGTRLTVV.